This passage covers 18 T cell receptor beta chains from one sample sequenced in a study of human T cells and chemical hapten exposure. TCRdb re-derived calls from the RACE reads in MiXCR, one entry per CDR3 protein. The sample contains approximately 80,000 distinct CDR3 sequences, 10% to 13% of which appear only once. Time point of the sample: patch test 2, 6 weeks after DPC sensitization. Treatment here: therapeutic diphenylcyclopropenone sensitization with weekly scalp DPC. Material: whole blood, obtained in connection with sensitization to the hapten diphenylcyclopropenone (DPC). All receptors come from a woman in her twenties or thirties with alopecia areata. Some clones in this sample may be carry-over from other donors' samples.

This clonotype appeared many times. The chain has TRBV6-5 and TRBJ1-2; 7 positions match TRBD1. V lost 7 bases and J lost 6; bases outside the gene matches: 8. Per germline, CDR1 MNHEY and CDR2 SVGAGI. The CDR3 is 13 residues long. The CDR3 bases are TGTGCCAGCACCAAACAGGGGAAGGATGGCTACACCTTC. Protein: CASTKQGKDGYTF.

The chain is built from TRBV28 and TRBJ2-5, with 9 bases lining up with TRBD2. After removal of 5 bases from V and 2 bases from J, the junction contained 9 bases not matched to a gene. This CDR3 is 16 amino acids long. CDR1 and CDR2 (germline): MDHEN, SYDVKM. The CDR3 DNA is TGTGCCAGCAGTCCCCGGAGCGGGAGGATTCAAGAGACCCAGTACTTC. This codes for CASSPRSGRIQETQYF. Variable domain in full (rest from reference TRBV28 and TRBJ2-5): DVKVTQSSRYLVKRTGEKVFLECVQDMDHENMFWYRQDPGLGLRLIYFSYDVKMKEKGDIPEGYSVSREKKERFSLILESASTNQTSMYLCASSPRSGRIQETQYFGPGTRLLVL.

This clonotype has only a few counts. CDR3 in amino acids: CSVGTGTYEQYF. As DNA, the CDR3 is TGCAGCGTTGGTACAGGAACCTACGAGCAGTACTTC. The chain employs TRBV29-1 and TRBJ2-7, with TRBD1 as a possible D gene (5 bases). V shed 4 bases and J shed 2 bases, with 9 bases lying between them. The CDR3 is 12 residues long. Germline CDR1 reads SQVTM; CDR2 reads ANQGSEA.

In the case of this clonotype: This may come from a read error, since a much larger clone is one base off. J is TRBJ2-7 and V is TRBV11-2, with 9 bases aligning to TRBD2. Trimming at V came to 5 bases and at J to 3 bases, leaving 8 bases not matched to a gene. From germline, CDR1 is SGHAT and CDR2 FQNNGV. The CDR3 runs 15 residues. The CDR3 reads CASSPGLAFIYEQYF. The CDR3 coding sequence is TGTGCCAGCAGCCCGGGACTAGCTTTTATCTACGAGCAGTACTTC.

This clonotype was recorded many times. V gene TRBV7-9 combines with J gene TRBJ1-1; tentative D call: TRBD1 (6 bases). The CDR3 spans 15 residues. The germline V gene encodes CDR1 SEHNR and CDR2 FQNEAQ (reference sequence). V was clipped by 7 bases and J by 5 bases, with 20 bases between them. CDR3 DNA: TGTGCCAGCAACCACCTTGGGGGGCGCGGGACTGAAGCTTTCTTT. It encodes CASNHLGGRGTEAFF.

This clonotype was detected many times. The V call is TRBV5-1, the J call TRBJ2-2, with D unresolved. Germline-derived CDR1 and CDR2 are SGHRS and YFSETQ. V gave up 4 bases and J gave up 1 base, with 11 bases separating them. CDR3 length: 15 residues. The CDR3 loop reads CASSADLLNTGELFF. In DNA, the CDR3 is TGCGCCAGCAGCGCCGACTTGCTGAACACCGGGGAGCTGTTTTTT.

This clonotype showed up many times. V and J are TRBV5-1 and TRBJ2-3, with D perhaps TRBD2 (6 bases). Germline V gives CDR1 SGHRS, CDR2 YFSETQ. Trimming left V 2 bases short and J 6 bases short, with 13 bases between. CDR3 size: 14 residues. The CDR3 sequence is CASSFGGPEDTQYF. In DNA, the CDR3 is TGCGCCAGCAGCTTCGGAGGGCCGGAGGATACGCAGTATTTT.

This clonotype was seen ten or more times. The gene calls are TRBV7-2 and TRBJ1-1, with 8 nucleotides matching TRBD1. Germline V CDR1 and CDR2: SGHTA, FQGNSA. The CDR3 has 17 residues. V shed 1 base and J 4 bases; nucleotides not matched to a gene: 11. CDR3: CASSLVGTGGGSTEAFF. The DNA of the CDR3 is TGTGCCAGCAGCTTAGTAGGCACAGGGGGAGGAAGCACTGAAGCTTTCTTT.

This clonotype was detected only a few times. The J gene is TRBJ2-3, the V gene TRBV29-1, with D perhaps TRBD1 or TRBD2 (5 bases each). V was cut by 5 bases and J by 5 bases, with 8 bases left in between. The CDR3 is 11 residues long. Germline V lookup: CDR1 SQVTM, CDR2 ANQGSEA. This CDR3 is CSVSGGDTQYF. CDR3 nucleotides: TGCAGCGTTAGTGGGGGAGATACGCAGTATTTT.

The table lists this clonotype with many counts. The chain employs TRBV20-1 and TRBJ1-2, with D unclear. The CDR3 runs 14 residues. V lost 5 bases and J 4 bases, leaving 17 bases between the germline ends. Germline V gene data show CDR1 as DFQATT and CDR2 as SNEGSKA (reference sequence). CDR3 coding DNA: TGCAGTGCTCCGAGGGAGTTTCTAATCTATGGCTACACCTTC. It is translated as CSAPREFLIYGYTF.

This rearrangement joins TRBV3-1 to TRBJ2-7; D possibly corresponds to TRBD1 (5 bases). The V end was cut by 3 bases, the J end by 6 bases, with 12 bases between. The CDR3 totals 13 residues. The V gene's germline CDR1 is LGHDT and CDR2 YNNKEL (reference sequence). CDR3 region: CASSQFGAGEQYF. CDR3 sequence (DNA): TGTGCCAGCAGCCAGTTTGGGGCTGGCGAGCAGTACTTC.

This clonotype was recorded at least ten times. The V and J genes are TRBV28 and TRBJ2-7; the D gene could be TRBD1 or TRBD2 (5 bases each). Trimming stripped 6 bases from V and 2 bases from J, with 17 bases between. CDR1 MDHEN and CDR2 SYDVKM come from the germline V gene. CDR3 length: 15 amino acids. The DNA for the CDR3 is TGTGCCAGCAGCGCCACCGGGGCCAGGACCTACGAGCAGTACTTC. This sequence encodes CASSATGARTYEQYF.

This clonotype showed up many times. The rearrangement links TRBV7-2 to TRBJ1-4, with a possible D match to TRBD1 (5 bases). The length of the CDR3 is 13 residues. Trimming took 5 bases from V and 8 from J, leaving 12 bases between them. The germline V gene encodes CDR1 SGHTA and CDR2 FQGNSA. In DNA form, the CDR3 reads TGTGCCAGCAGCAACAGGTTCGAAGAAAAACTGTTTTTT. This encodes CASSNRFEEKLFF.

This clonotype was detected a few times. V gene TRBV29-1 combines with J gene TRBJ1-4, with D perhaps TRBD1 (6 bases). Germline values: CDR1 SQVTM, CDR2 ANQGSEA. The CDR3 runs 17 residues. Between the trimmed V and J ends, which lost 4 bases and 9 bases, there was a span of 27 bases. This chain's CDR3 is CSVASQTSDRIKQKLFF. CDR3 DNA: TGCAGCGTTGCCTCCCAGACTTCGGACAGAATCAAGCAAAAACTGTTTTTT.

This clonotype was counted at least ten times. The chain employs TRBV28 and TRBJ2-4, with 14 bases lining up with TRBD2. The CDR3 sequence is 15 residues long. J gave up 8 bases and V 5 bases, and 5 bases lay outside the gene matches. Per germline, CDR1 MDHEN and CDR2 SYDVKM. The CDR3 DNA reads TGTGCCAGCAGTCCCCGGACTAGCGGGAGGTACATTCAGTACTTC. Translating it yields CASSPRTSGRYIQYF.

This clonotype was detected many times. J is TRBJ2-1 and V is TRBV5-5, with a weak D call TRBD2 (6 bases). This CDR3 region has 15 residues. The V and J ends lost 0 bases and 3 bases respectively, with 10 bases between them. Germline-derived CDR1 and CDR2 are SGHKS and YYEKEE (reference sequence). CDR3 sequence: CASSLGRGLYNEQFF. CDR3 DNA sequence: TGTGCCAGCAGCTTGGGGCGGGGACTCTACAATGAGCAGTTCTTC.

At least ten counts were recorded for this clonotype. The CDR3 sequence is CASSLTSKHGEQFF. Here the CDR3 DNA reads TGTGCCAGCAGCTTAACGAGTAAGCACGGTGAGCAGTTCTTC. The chain links TRBV7-3 to TRBJ2-1; D gene unclear. The CDR3 length is 14 residues. Germline CDR1 SGHTA, CDR2 FQGTGA. Trimming cost V 0 bases and J 9 bases, with 12 bases left between them. Complete variable domain (other parts from reference TRBV7-3 and TRBJ2-1): GAGVSQTPSNKVTEKGKYVELRCDPISGHTALYWYRQSLGQGPEFLIYFQGTGAADDSGLPNDRFFAVRPEGSVSTLKIQRTERGDSAVYLCASSLTSKHGEQFFGPGTRLTVL.

The V and J genes are TRBV12-2 and TRBJ1-5; no check of the table's D call, TRBD1, against the DNA was made. TRBV12-2 is classified as a pseudogene. The CDR3 has 20 amino acids. The CDR3 DNA reads as TGTGCAAGTCGCTTAGCGCGTGGGACAGGGGAGGGATATAGCAATCAGCCCCAGCATTTT. Protein: CASRLARGTGEGYSNQPQHF.